These 27 T cell receptor beta chains came from one sample sequenced in a study of spatial heterogeneity in lung cancer (dated by TCRdb to between 2017 and 2020). According to the study, the label for this sample's time point signals: blood at routine non-recurrence follow-up after resection. To prepare the library, 5' RACE was applied. For sequencing, a NextSeq 500 was employed. Clones were called with MiXCR by TCRdb after fastp trimmed the public reads at Q25, and only in-frame beta chains were retained. CDR3 protein sequences are deduplicated, and each keeps its most common genes and DNA. The sample contains about 70,000 distinct CDR3 sequences, 7.5% to 10% of them found a single time. The ten top clones hold approximately 1.8% of the sample. The specimen comprised PBMCs, sampled at follow-up. The receptors here all came from a female donor with early-stage non-small cell lung cancer.

This clonotype was seen ten or more times. For the CDR3, the DNA is TGTGCCAGTAGTATGGCAGCGACCTACGAGCAGTACTTC. Residues: CASSMAATYEQYF. This chain uses TRBV19 with TRBJ2-7; D remains unclear. This CDR3 comprises 13 residues. Germline V gives CDR1 LNHDA, CDR2 SQIVND (reference sequence). V was shortened by 3 bases and J by 2 bases, with 8 bases between the two germline ends. Combining the CDR3 with reference TRBV19 and TRBJ2-7 gives the whole variable domain DGGITQSPKYLFRKEGQNVTLSCEQNLNHDAMYWYRQDPGQGLRLIYYSQIVNDFQKGDIAEGYSVSREKKESFPLTVTSAQKNPTAFYLCASSMAATYEQYFGPGTRLTVT.

There are many counts of this clonotype. This rearrangement joins TRBV5-1 to TRBJ1-1; D is uncertain. Germline-derived CDR1 and CDR2 are SGHRS and YFSETQ. This CDR3 has 13 residues. V was shortened by 0 bases and J by 6 bases, with 9 bases between the two germline ends. CDR3 region: CASSLGQVPEAFF. Written as DNA, the CDR3 is TGCGCCAGCAGCTTGGGGCAGGTCCCTGAAGCTTTCTTT.

The table lists this clonotype with a few counts. The V and J genes are TRBV11-3 and TRBJ2-2, with TRBD2 identical over 7 bases. The CDR3 has 15 residues. Germline assignment: CDR1 SGHNT and CDR2 YENEEA. V lost 2 bases, J lost 5 bases, and 5 bases stayed unmatched. The CDR3 loop reads CASSLPSGRTGELFF. The CDR3 DNA reads TGTGCCAGCAGCTTACCTAGCGGAAGAACCGGGGAGCTGTTTTTT.

This clonotype was counted many times. The rearrangement links TRBV18 to TRBJ2-7; D is uncertain. This CDR3 has 14 amino acids. Germline CDR1 KGHSH, CDR2 LQKENI. V lost 3 bases and J lost 7, with 16 bases in between. The CDR3 is CASSPTYPDGEQYF. The CDR3 region has the DNA TGTGCCAGCTCACCCACGTACCCGGATGGTGAGCAGTACTTC. The full variable domain, completed using reference TRBV18 and TRBJ2-7, is NAGVMQNPRHLVRRRGQEARLRCSPMKGHSHVYWYRQLPEEGLKFMVYLQKENIIDESGMPKERFSAEFPKEGPSILRIQQVVRGDSAAYFCASSPTYPDGEQYFGPGTRLTVT.

This clonotype was seen repeatedly, ten times or more. V and J are TRBV19 and TRBJ1-4; D unresolved. Germline-derived CDR1 and CDR2 are LNHDA and SQIVND (reference sequence). The CDR3 length is 13 residues. V gave up 3 bases and J gave up 8 bases, with 10 bases separating them. CDR3 sequence: CASSIAIAEKLFF. The CDR3 coding sequence is TGTGCCAGTAGTATCGCGATAGCGGAAAAACTGTTTTTT.

This clonotype was seen a handful of times. With a much larger clone just one base away, this may be a read error. The chain uses TRBV29-1 and TRBJ1-1, with D unclear. V lost 7 bases, J lost 1 base, and 13 bases lay in between. Germline loops: CDR1 SQVTM, CDR2 ANQGSEA. This CDR3 has 13 amino acids. The CDR3, as DNA: TGCAGCGCGTTCCCCGGATCGAACACTGAAGCTTTCTTT. Translating it yields CSAFPGSNTEAFF.

There are many counts of this clonotype. This chain uses TRBV7-2 with TRBJ2-5; no clear D. The V gene lost 5 bases and the J gene lost 1 base, with 14 bases spanning the gap. The CDR3 extends over 15 amino acids. Germline-derived CDR1 and CDR2 are SGHTA and FQGNSA. CDR3 coding DNA: TGTGCCAGCAGCCGGCGCCGGCAGAGCCAAGAGACCCAGTACTTC. Its protein product is CASSRRRQSQETQYF.

V and J are TRBV13 and TRBJ2-2; 7 nucleotides match TRBD2. Germline loops: CDR1 PRHDT, CDR2 FYEKMQ (reference sequence). The ends lost 5 bases at V and 4 bases at J; junction bases unmatched: 4. CDR3 length equals 14 residues. The CDR3 region is CASSTLAPTGELFF. CDR3 sequence (DNA): TGTGCCAGCAGCACACTAGCGCCCACCGGGGAGCTGTTTTTT. Full variable domain (remainder filled in from reference TRBV13 and TRBJ2-2): AAGVIQSPRHLIKEKRETATLKCYPIPRHDTVYWYQQGPGQDPQFLISFYEKMQSDKGSIPDRFSAQQFSDYHSELNMSSLELGDSALYFCASSTLAPTGELFFGEGSRLTVL.

This rearrangement joins TRBV5-1 to TRBJ1-4, with D perhaps TRBD1 (5 bases). The CDR3 is 14 residues long. Trimming removed 0 bases at V and 6 bases at J, with 9 bases between. CDR1 is SGHRS and CDR2 is YFSETQ in the germline V gene. CDR3 residues: CASSLVQGHEKLFF. The CDR3 DNA reads as TGCGCCAGCAGCTTGGTTCAGGGACATGAAAAACTGTTTTTT.

This clonotype was observed at least ten times. This chain links TRBV9 with TRBJ2-5, with 14 bases fitting TRBD2. After removal of 2 bases from V and 1 base from J, the junction contained 4 bases not matched to a gene. This CDR3 comprises 17 residues. Germline assignment: CDR1 SGDLS and CDR2 YYNGEE. The DNA for the CDR3 is TGTGCCAGCAGCGTGACTAGCGGGAGGGCCCCCCAAGAGACCCAGTACTTC. It is translated as CASSVTSGRAPQETQYF.

This clonotype occurred many times. The chain combines TRBV29-1 with TRBJ1-1; D gene uncertain. CDR1 and CDR2 from the germline V gene are SQVTM and ANQGSEA. V was shortened by 4 bases and J by 1 base, with 7 bases between the two germline ends. The CDR3 covers 12 residues. CDR3 amino acids: CSVATANTEAFF. As DNA, the CDR3 is TGCAGCGTTGCGACTGCGAACACTGAAGCTTTCTTT.

The rearrangement uses TRBV18 and TRBJ1-4; D not certain. Per the germline V gene, CDR1 is KGHSH and CDR2 is LQKENI. The CDR3 is 15 amino acids. Trimming removed 0 bases at V and 2 bases at J, with 7 bases between. Here the CDR3 DNA reads TGTGCCAGCTCACCACCGAGAGCTACTAATGAAAAACTGTTTTTT. Translating gives CASSPPRATNEKLFF.

The sample holds many counts of this clonotype. The chain is built from TRBV11-3 and TRBJ2-2; 10 bases are shared with TRBD2. The CDR3 covers 18 residues. Germline CDR1 reads SGHNT; CDR2 reads YENEEA. V shed 5 bases, J shed 2 bases, and the junction held 11 bases outside the gene matches. The CDR3 sequence is CASSLSLWTSGNTGELFF. CDR3 DNA: TGTGCCAGCAGCCTCTCCCTGTGGACTAGCGGTAACACCGGGGAGCTGTTTTTT.

There are many counts of this clonotype. J is TRBJ1-4 and V is TRBV27; D not resolved. Germline V gene sequence: CDR1 MNHEY, CDR2 SMNVEV (reference sequence). Trimming took off 8 bases at V and 5 bases at J, with 18 bases between the two ends. This CDR3 region has 15 residues. The CDR3 spells CASSMRRPVNEKLFF. The DNA for the CDR3 is TGTGCCAGCTCCATGCGGAGACCAGTAAATGAAAAACTGTTTTTT.

This clonotype showed up many times. This chain links TRBV10-3 with TRBJ2-3, with D perhaps matching TRBD1 (5 bases). The CDR3 contains 12 residues. Trimming removed 6 bases at V and 4 bases at J, with 8 bases between. The germline gives CDR1 ENHRY, CDR2 SYGVKD. The CDR3 sequence: CAIRVGPDTQYF. CDR3 in DNA: TGTGCCATCAGGGTGGGGCCAGATACGCAGTATTTT.

This clonotype was seen many times. This chain connects TRBV7-9 to TRBJ2-7; no reliable D call. V lost 1 base, J lost 2 bases, and 3 bases lay in between. The CDR3 loop spans 12 amino acids. CDR1 and CDR2 from the germline V gene are SEHNR and FQNEAQ (reference sequence). CDR3 DNA sequence: TGTGCCAGCAGCTTAGGCACCTACGAGCAGTACTTC. Protein product: CASSLGTYEQYF.

This clonotype was observed many times. The CDR3 bases are TGTGCCAGTAGTATATACGAGGGGATTGGAAATCAGCCCCAGCATTTT. Translation: CASSIYEGIGNQPQHF. The V call is TRBV19, the J call TRBJ1-5; a weak D match, TRBD1 (5 bases). The length of the CDR3 is 16 residues. V lost 2 bases and J 4 bases, leaving 15 bases between the germline ends. Germline V CDR1 and CDR2: LNHDA, SQIVND (reference sequence).

This clonotype was recorded a few times. The chain links TRBV10-3 to TRBJ1-6, with a possible D match to TRBD1 (5 bases). The V gene lost 0 bases and the J gene lost 7 bases, with 10 bases spanning the gap. Per germline, CDR1 ENHRY and CDR2 SYGVKD. The CDR3 totals 15 residues. CDR3 in amino acids: CAISESRAGNSPLHF. In DNA form, the CDR3 reads TGTGCCATCAGTGAGTCGCGGGCAGGGAATTCACCCCTCCACTTT.

This clonotype was observed at least ten times. V and J are TRBV5-1 and TRBJ2-4, with TRBD1 matching over 7 bases. The CDR3 loop spans 14 amino acids. The germline gives CDR1 SGHRS, CDR2 YFSETQ. V shed 5 bases and J 6 bases; nucleotides not matched to a gene: 8. The CDR3 region has the DNA TGCGCCAGCAGAACCACAGGGGTGACAAACATTCAGTACTTC. As protein: CASRTTGVTNIQYF.

This clonotype was counted at least ten times. The V gene is TRBV28, the J gene TRBJ2-4; D gene unclear. Trimming removed 3 bases from V and 1 base from J, with 10 bases in between. This CDR3 spans 15 amino acids. Looked up from germline, CDR1 is MDHEN and CDR2 is SYDVKM. The CDR3 DNA follows: TGTGCCAGCAGTTTCACAGAAGCCGCCAAAAACATTCAGTACTTC. It specifies CASSFTEAAKNIQYF. Full variable domain (outside the CDR3, taken from reference TRBV28 and TRBJ2-4): DVKVTQSSRYLVKRTGEKVFLECVQDMDHENMFWYRQDPGLGLRLIYFSYDVKMKEKGDIPEGYSVSREKKERFSLILESASTNQTSMYLCASSFTEAAKNIQYFGAGTRLSVL.

Turning to this clonotype: A much larger clone sits a single nucleotide away, making a read error possible. This chain connects TRBV24-1 to TRBJ2-1; D not certain. Per the germline V gene, CDR1 is KGHDR and CDR2 is SFDVKD. This CDR3 spans 15 amino acids. Here the CDR3 DNA reads TGTACCACCTCCCGCCGGGCCCCCCTCGAAAATGAGCAGTTCTTC. Its protein is CTTSRRAPLENEQFF.

This clonotype showed up many times. The chain uses TRBV9 and TRBJ2-2; D remains unclear. The length of the CDR3 is 12 residues. Germline-derived CDR1 and CDR2 are SGDLS and YYNGEE. The germline V and J ends were trimmed by 0 bases and 7 bases, with 4 bases remaining between them. CDR3 region: CASSVVGGELFF. In nucleotides, the CDR3 is TGTGCCAGCAGCGTAGTTGGCGGGGAGCTGTTTTTT. Full variable domain (remainder filled in from reference TRBV9 and TRBJ2-2): DSGVTQTPKHLITATGQRVTLRCSPRSGDLSVYWYQQSLDQGLQFLIQYYNGEERAKGNILERFSAQQFPDLHSELNLSSLELGDSALYFCASSVVGGELFFGEGSRLTVL.

A few counts support this clonotype. This chain uses TRBV20-1 with TRBJ2-3, with TRBD1 matching 7 bases. The CDR3 totals 13 residues. V was clipped by 6 bases and J by 0 bases; unmatched bases: 3. Germline V gene sequence: CDR1 DFQATT, CDR2 SNEGSKA (reference sequence). This CDR3 is CSATDRSTDTQYF. In DNA, the CDR3 is TGCAGTGCCACGGACAGGAGCACAGATACGCAGTATTTT.

This clonotype has a count of ten or more. The chain combines TRBV29-1 with TRBJ2-5, with unresolved D. The CDR3 is made up of 12 amino acids. From germline, CDR1 is SQVTM and CDR2 ANQGSEA. Trimming shortened V by 6 bases and J by 3 bases, and 11 bases separated the two germline ends. The CDR3 DNA sequence: TGCAGCGTCCTGACTCTGGAAGAGACCCAGTACTTC. This gives the protein CSVLTLEETQYF.

This chain links TRBV12-3 or TRBV12-4 with TRBJ2-5; 8 nucleotides agree with TRBD1. After removal of 3 bases from V and 5 bases from J, the junction contained 2 bases not matched to a gene. The CDR3 consists of 13 residues. The DNA for the CDR3 is TGTGCCAGCAGTTTCACAGGGGGGGAGACCCAGTACTTC. It translates to CASSFTGGETQYF.

Ten or more counts support this clonotype. The J gene is TRBJ1-5, the V gene TRBV7-9; the D gene is possibly TRBD1 (5 bases). This CDR3 is 15 amino acids long. The V gene lost 5 bases and the J gene lost 0 bases, with 11 bases spanning the gap. Germline lookup yields CDR1 SEHNR and CDR2 FQNEAQ (reference sequence). The CDR3 coding sequence is TGTGCCAGCAGCCCTTCAAGGGGTAGCAATCAGCCCCAGCATTTT. This translates into CASSPSRGSNQPQHF.

This clonotype was recorded at least ten times. CDR3 sequence reads: CASRTADRGRLYGYTF. The CDR3 DNA follows: TGTGCCAGTAGGACCGCTGACAGGGGACGACTCTATGGCTACACCTTC. This chain joins TRBV19 and TRBJ1-2; 8 nucleotides agree with TRBD1. Germline CDR1 reads LNHDA; CDR2 reads SQIVND (reference sequence). The J segment lost 4 bases and the V segment lost 6 bases, leaving 13 bases of the junction unmatched. This CDR3 is built from 16 residues. The full variable domain, with the rest looked up from reference TRBV19 and TRBJ1-2, is DGGITQSPKYLFRKEGQNVTLSCEQNLNHDAMYWYRQDPGQGLRLIYYSQIVNDFQKGDIAEGYSVSREKKESFPLTVTSAQKNPTAFYLCASRTADRGRLYGYTFGSGTRLTVV.